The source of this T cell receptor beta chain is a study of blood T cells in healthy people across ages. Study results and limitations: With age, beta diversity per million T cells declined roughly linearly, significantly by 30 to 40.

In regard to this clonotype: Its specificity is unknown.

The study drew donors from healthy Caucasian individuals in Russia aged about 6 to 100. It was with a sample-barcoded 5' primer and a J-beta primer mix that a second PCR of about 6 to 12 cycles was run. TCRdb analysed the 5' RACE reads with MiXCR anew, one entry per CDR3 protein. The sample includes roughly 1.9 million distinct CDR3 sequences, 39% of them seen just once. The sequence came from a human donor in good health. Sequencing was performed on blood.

CDR3: CASSLGTSRGAFF. Here the CDR3 DNA reads TGTGCCAGCAGTTTAGGGACATCTAGAGGGGCTTTCTTT. The rearrangement links TRBV12-3 or TRBV12-4 to TRBJ1-1; tentative D call: TRBD1 (5 bases). Trimming removed 1 base at V and 11 bases at J, with 14 bases between. This CDR3 contains 13 residues.